These T cell receptor beta chains were read from a single sample in a study of tissue T cells after allogeneic stem cell transplantation. This table comes from immunoSEQ multiplex PCR, and its TCRdb copy is limited to in-frame clones, with some not included. The sample lists some 10,000 clones; approximately 65% were seen once. Here the sequenced sample was tissue from the stomach, taken at autopsy. These receptors originate from a male donor aged 60 or older with lung cancer. Both conserved end residues are part of each CDR3. The D gene is left open where the match is weak. Clone size, where shown, is once, few, many, or a class for clones that have expanded.

j_call,clone_size,v_call,d_call,cdr3_nt,cdr3_aa
TRBJ2-3,.,TRBV9,TRBD2,TGTGCCAGCAGCGTGAGGACTAGCGAGTCAGATACGCAGTATTTT,CASSVRTSESDTQYF
TRBJ1-6,.,TRBV14,TRBD1,TGTGCCAGCAGCCAGATGACAGGGGTGTCACCCCTCCACTTT,CASSQMTGVSPLHF
TRBJ2-2,few,TRBV5-1,.,TGCGCCAGCAGCGTCGGAGGGATAGGGACCGGGGAGCTGTTTTTT,CASSVGGIGTGELFF
TRBJ2-2,.,TRBV7-2,TRBD1,TGTGCCAGCAGCCCAGGCGGGACAGGGTGGCCCGGGGAGCTGTTTTTT,CASSPGGTGWPGELFF
TRBJ2-3,.,TRBV7-2,.,TGTGCCAGCAGCTTAGTTATCCACGTAGATACGCAGTATTTT,CASSLVIHVDTQYF
TRBJ2-5,.,TRBV2,.,TGTGCCAGCATGAGGGCGGAGGCGGAGACCCAGTACTTC,CASMRAEAETQYF
TRBJ1-1,.,TRBV30,.,TGTGGTGCGGTCGGGGGAGGCACTGAAGCTTTCTTT,CGAVGGGTEAFF
TRBJ2-7,.,TRBV5-5,.,TGTGCCAGCAGCTTGTTTGAGACTTGGGGTTTGACCTACGAGCAGTACTTC,CASSLFETWGLTYEQYF
TRBJ1-1,.,TRBV5-5,.,TGTGCCAGCAGTCTAATCCCCGGGACAAAGAACACTGAAGCTTTCTTT,CASSLIPGTKNTEAFF
TRBJ1-1,.,TRBV6-4,TRBD1,TGTGCCAGCAGTGAGCCCCCTTCGCGGACAGGGGGCGAGGGCACTGAAGCTTTCTTT,CASSEPPSRTGGEGTEAFF
TRBJ2-3,.,TRBV4-3,TRBD1,TGCGCCAGCAGCCAAGAGGACAGGGACACAGATACGCAGTATTTT,CASSQEDRDTDTQYF
TRBJ2-1,.,TRBV13,TRBD2,TGTGCCAGCAGCACTAGGAACGGACTAGCGGATAATGAGCAGTTCTTC,CASSTRNGLADNEQFF
TRBJ2-2,medium-sized,TRBV7-2,TRBD2,TGTGCCAGCAGCTTAGCGCTGCTAGCGGGGTACACCGGGGAGCTGTTTTTT,CASSLALLAGYTGELFF
TRBJ2-3,.,TRBV6-4,TRBD1,TGTGCCAGCAGTGTAGACAGGGGGCTCGCAGATACGCAGTATTTT,CASSVDRGLADTQYF
TRBJ2-4,.,TRBV4-3,.,TGCGCCAGCAGCCTGTCCCTAGGGGCAGGGCAAAACATTCAGTACTTC,CASSLSLGAGQNIQYF
TRBJ1-1,.,TRBV5-1,.,TGCGCCAGCAGCTCCTCGGACAGAGCTGAAGCTTTCTTT,CASSSSDRAEAFF
TRBJ2-5,few,TRBV9,TRBD2,TGTGCCAGCAGCGTAGATCGGTCGGGGGGATTGGAGACCCAGTACTTC,CASSVDRSGGLETQYF
TRBJ2-1,.,TRBV29-1,.,TGCAGCGTTGATCCGCCAGGGGATGAGCAGTTCTTC,CSVDPPGDEQFF
TRBJ1-5,few,TRBV27,TRBD1,TGTGCCAGCAGTCTTACGGCAGGGGGTCAGCCCCAGCATTTT,CASSLTAGGQPQHF
TRBJ2-4,.,TRBV6-2/TRBV6-3,TRBD2,TGTGCCAGCAGTTACGGTCTAGCGGGGATAGCCAAAAACATTCAGTACTTC,CASSYGLAGIAKNIQYF
TRBJ1-4,.,TRBV9,TRBD1,TGTGCCAGCAGCGGGCGTGGGACAGGGGGGGTTCTTAATGAAAAACTGTTTTTT,CASSGRGTGGVLNEKLFF
TRBJ2-7,.,TRBV10-3,TRBD1,TGTGCCATCAGTTCGGGACAGGGAACCTACGAGCAGTACTTC,CAISSGQGTYEQYF
TRBJ2-5,.,TRBV5-1,TRBD1,TGCGCCAGCAGCATGACAGGGGAAGAGACCCAGTACTTC,CASSMTGEETQYF
TRBJ2-7,.,TRBV7-2,.,TGTGCCAGCAGCCCCCGGGCGGGGTCCTACGAGCAGTACTTC,CASSPRAGSYEQYF
TRBJ2-7,.,TRBV6-5,.,TGTGCCAGCAGTCTACTTGGGGGGTACGAGCAGTACTTC,CASSLLGGYEQYF
TRBJ2-5,medium-sized,TRBV11-2,.,TGTGCCAGCAGCTTAGGTGGGGGAAAACTAGAGACCCAGTACTTC,CASSLGGGKLETQYF
TRBJ2-2,.,TRBV14,TRBD2,TGTGCCAGCAGCCCCATGAGCGGGAGTGTGCTTCCCGGGGAGCTGTTTTTT,CASSPMSGSVLPGELFF
TRBJ1-5,.,TRBV4-1,TRBD1,TGCGCCAGCAGCCAAGTCACAGGGGATCAGCCCCAGCATTTT,CASSQVTGDQPQHF
TRBJ1-6,.,TRBV25-1,.,TGTGCCAGCACGGCGAGCTCCTATAATTCACCCCTCCACTTT,CASTASSYNSPLHF
TRBJ1-1,few,TRBV28,.,TGTGCCAGCAGTTTTGACGGGAACACTGAAGCTTTCTTT,CASSFDGNTEAFF